The next 19 T cell receptor beta chains were all read from a single sample in a study of T cells in Graves' hyperthyroidism and ophthalmopathy. Amplified regions were TCR beta CDR3 sequences from RNA transcripts. Using the HTBI primer set, a first-round RT-PCR was run on the TCR CDR3. TCRdb used MiXCR to reprocess the multiplex PCR reads, holding one entry per CDR3 protein. The sample comprises some 400,000 distinct CDR3 sequences, about 15% of which are singletons, and more than 9.5% rests with the top ten. Sequencing input: blood. All receptors come from an older woman with Graves' hyperthyroidism.

This clonotype was observed many times. The chain employs TRBV12-3 or TRBV12-4 and TRBJ2-3; 7 bases are shared with TRBD2. The trim removed 5 bases at V and 4 bases at J, leaving 15 bases unmatched. The CDR3 loop spans 17 amino acids. CDR3 residues: CASSPDQEGGPPDTQYF. The CDR3 nucleotides read TGTGCCAGCAGTCCAGATCAGGAGGGAGGGCCCCCAGATACGCAGTATTTT.

This clonotype has ten or more counts. The rearrangement joins TRBV12-3 or TRBV12-4 to TRBJ1-6, with 9 positions matching TRBD1. There are 15 residues in the CDR3. V lost 5 bases, J lost 9 bases, and 8 bases stayed unmatched. The CDR3 DNA follows: TGTGCCAGCAGTGCCCAACAGGGGGCGGTTTCACCCCTCCACTTT. Protein sequence: CASSAQQGAVSPLHF.

The chain joins TRBV7-6 to TRBJ2-5; D ambiguous. Germline CDR1 reads SGHVS; CDR2 reads FNYEAQ. The CDR3 is 13 amino acids. The V end lost 4 bases, the J end lost 3 bases, and 9 bases lay between the germline ends. CDR3 residues: CASSWLEEETQYF. DNA of the CDR3: TGTGCCAGCAGCTGGTTAGAAGAAGAGACCCAGTACTTC.

The chain uses TRBV3-1 and TRBJ1-6; D is unclear. Germline V gene data show CDR1 as LGHDT and CDR2 as YNNKEL (reference sequence). CDR3 size: 13 residues. V shed 8 bases and J shed 10 bases, with 15 bases lying between them. CDR3 amino acids: CASSTSSASPLHF. CDR3 DNA: TGTGCCAGCTCCACAAGTTCTGCGTCACCCCTCCACTTT.

This chain joins TRBV29-1 and TRBJ2-1, with D possibly being TRBD2 (5 bases). The last part of the DNA fits TRBJ2-7 better; the J call may be wrong. The germline V gene has CDR1 SQVTM and CDR2 ANQGSEA. CDR3 length: 13 residues. The CDR3 DNA sequence: TGCAGCGCTCCGGGGAGCTCCTACAATGAGCAGTACTTC. This codes for CSAPGSSYNEQYF.

This clonotype was recorded many times. This chain links TRBV5-6 with TRBJ2-7; tentative D call: TRBD1 (5 bases). CDR3 length equals 16 residues. In germline, CDR1 is SGHDT, CDR2 YYEEEE. Trimming pared 4 bases from V and 2 bases from J, leaving 19 bases between. The CDR3 bases are TGTGCCAGCAGCGAGCCGAAGGGGCCCCTGACCTACGAGCAGTACTTC. Encoded protein: CASSEPKGPLTYEQYF. The full variable domain, with the rest looked up from reference TRBV5-6 and TRBJ2-7, is DAGVTQSPTHLIKTRGQQVTLRCSPKSGHDTVSWYQQALGQGPQFIFQYYEEEERQRGNFPDRFSGHQFPNYSSELNVNALLLGDSALYLCASSEPKGPLTYEQYFGPGTRLTVT.

J is TRBJ2-7 and V is TRBV4-2; tentatively, D is TRBD1 (8 bases). This CDR3 comprises 20 residues. Germline values: CDR1 LGHNA, CDR2 YNFKEQ. V was trimmed by 0 bases and J by 5 bases, leaving 29 bases between them. CDR3 region: CASSQDSSRGRTGTKNEQYF. The CDR3 coding sequence is TGTGCCAGCAGCCAAGATAGTAGCAGGGGGCGGACCGGGACTAAGAACGAGCAGTACTTC.

This clonotype was seen more than once but under ten times. The CDR3 sequence: CASSPTYRAGANVLTF. DNA for the CDR3: TGCGCCAGCAGCCCGACATACAGGGCTGGGGCCAACGTCCTGACTTTC. The genes are TRBV4-1 and TRBJ2-6, with a possible D match to TRBD1 (6 bases). The germline V gene has CDR1 MGHRA and CDR2 YSYEKL. CDR3 length equals 16 residues. The V end was cut by 4 bases, the J end by 2 bases, with 12 bases between.

This chain links TRBV5-1 with TRBJ2-7; 9 nucleotides match TRBD2. V shed 0 bases and J 4 bases; nucleotides not matched to a gene: 5. Germline V gene data show CDR1 as SGHRS and CDR2 as YFSETQ. The CDR3 contains 15 residues. The CDR3 sequence: CASSLGDSGRYEQYF. The CDR3, as DNA: TGCGCCAGCAGCTTGGGGGATAGCGGGAGATACGAGCAGTACTTC.

This clonotype was seen at least ten times. This rearrangement joins TRBV12-3 or TRBV12-4 to TRBJ2-1; D not resolved. The CDR3 consists of 13 residues. V lost 1 base and J 9 bases, leaving 10 bases between the germline ends. CDR3 in amino acids: CASSLGLKGEQFF. DNA of the CDR3: TGTGCCAGCAGTTTAGGTCTGAAGGGTGAGCAGTTCTTC.

The sample holds many counts of this clonotype. This rearrangement joins TRBV12-3 or TRBV12-4 to TRBJ2-3; 12 positions match TRBD2. This CDR3 is 16 amino acids long. The V and J ends lost 5 bases and 4 bases, in that order; junction bases with no gene match: 7. The CDR3 reads CASSPRLAGAADTQYF. CDR3 nucleotides: TGTGCCAGCAGTCCCAGACTAGCGGGAGCAGCAGATACGCAGTATTTT.

This clonotype was picked up many times. At one end, the junction sequence differs from germline, possibly due to a read error. This chain joins TRBV10-1 and TRBJ2-7, with D uncertain. CDR1 and CDR2 from the germline V gene are WNHNN and SYGVQD (reference sequence). This CDR3 has 11 residues. The CDR3 DNA follows: TGTGCCAGCAGTGGCGGTTACGAGCAGTACTTC. Translating gives CASSGGYEQYF.

The chain joins TRBV5-6 to TRBJ1-1; unclear D gene. The germline gives CDR1 SGHDT, CDR2 YYEEEE. The germline V and J ends were trimmed by 1 base and 0 bases, with 10 bases remaining between them. This CDR3 has 15 amino acids. The CDR3 DNA is TGTGCCAGCAGCTTGCCCCGGGCGCTGAACACTGAAGCTTTCTTT. This translates into CASSLPRALNTEAFF.

With respect to this clonotype: A much larger clone lies one base from this, so it may be a read error. V is TRBV6-1 and J is TRBJ2-6; D unclear. The CDR3 has 15 residues. CDR1 is MNHNS and CDR2 is SASEGT in the germline V gene. This chain's CDR3 is CACSERAAGANVLTF. The CDR3 DNA sequence: TGTGCCTGCAGTGAGCGTGCGGCTGGGGCCAACGTCCTGACTTTC.

The table lists this clonotype with many counts. This chain links TRBV7-9 with TRBJ1-2, with a tentative D call TRBD1 (5 bases). Looked up from germline, CDR1 is SEHNR and CDR2 is FQNEAQ (reference sequence). Trimming cost V 5 bases and J 4 bases, with 11 bases left between them. The CDR3 sequence is 13 residues long. The CDR3 is CASSPGEGYGYTF. The CDR3 DNA reads as TGTGCCAGCAGCCCGGGGGAGGGCTATGGCTACACCTTC.

This clonotype was observed at least ten times. The chain's CDR3 is CASSKGLAVETQYF. CDR3 sequence (DNA): TGTGCCAGCAGTAAAGGACTAGCGGTGGAGACCCAGTACTTC. V usage is TRBV2 and J usage is TRBJ2-5; 10 bases agree with TRBD2. Germline loops: CDR1 SNHLY, CDR2 FYNNEI. V trimming: 5 bases; J trimming: 5 bases; junction bases outside the gene matches: 5. The CDR3 loop spans 14 amino acids.

The J gene is TRBJ2-1, the V gene TRBV12-3 or TRBV12-4; D ambiguous. There are 16 residues in the CDR3. Trimming shortened V by 3 bases and J by 2 bases, and 14 bases separated the two germline ends. The CDR3 nucleotides read TGTGCCAGCAGTTTCTCCTTTAGCCACCCCTACAATGAGCAGTTCTTC. It specifies CASSFSFSHPYNEQFF.

The table lists this clonotype with many counts. V and J are TRBV27 and TRBJ2-3; unclear D gene. V shed 4 bases and J shed 6 bases, with 11 bases lying between them. Germline values: CDR1 MNHEY, CDR2 SMNVEV (reference sequence). CDR3 length: 13 residues. The CDR3 protein is CASSWASSDTQYF. The CDR3 DNA follows: TGTGCCAGCAGTTGGGCTAGTTCGGATACGCAGTATTTT.

The chain couples TRBV7-2 to TRBJ2-1; D not certain. The CDR3 has 17 amino acids. Germline V gives CDR1 SGHTA, CDR2 FQGNSA. The V gene lost 1 base and the J gene lost 1 base, with 14 bases spanning the gap. The CDR3 coding sequence is TGTGCCAGCAGCTTAGAACCTCTTATCGCGTCCTACAATGAGCAGTTCTTC. Protein: CASSLEPLIASYNEQFF.